This T cell receptor (beta chain) was documented in a study of CXCR3-negative and CXCR3-positive naive CD8 T cells. Study findings and constraints: Naive cells used TRBV-TRBJ genes in much the same way whether CXCR3-negative or CXCR3-positive; memory cells did not.

The germline V gene encodes CDR1 SGHDN and CDR2 FVKESK. The CDR3 consists of 16 residues. Regarding this clonotype: The antigen remains unidentified.

The authors made the TRB cDNA libraries by 5' RACE using UMI labels. TCRdb reprocessed the 5' RACE reads and reports one entry per CDR3 protein, with no DNA. Recorded here are 92,000 or so distinct CDR3 sequences; the top ten clones represent about 1%. The chain combines TRBV14 with TRBJ2-3. The clonotype originates from a human donor in good health. Some clones in this sample may be carry-over from other donors' samples. The sample comprised naive CXCR3- CD8+ T cells from blood. Described subset: CD45RO-CCR7+CD27+CD95- naive CD8+ T cells lacking CXCR3 (TNR3-). The chain's CDR3 is CASSDPKHSWADTQYF.